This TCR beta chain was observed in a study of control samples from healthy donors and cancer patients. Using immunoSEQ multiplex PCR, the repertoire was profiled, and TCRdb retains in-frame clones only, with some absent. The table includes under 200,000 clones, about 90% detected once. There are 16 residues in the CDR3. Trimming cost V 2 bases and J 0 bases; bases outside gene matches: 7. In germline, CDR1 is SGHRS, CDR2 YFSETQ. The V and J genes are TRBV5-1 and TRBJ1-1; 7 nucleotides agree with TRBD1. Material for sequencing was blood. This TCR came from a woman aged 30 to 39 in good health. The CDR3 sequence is CASSLRGQGLNTEAFF. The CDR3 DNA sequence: TGCGCCAGCAGCTTAAGGGGGCAGGGACTGAACACTGAAGCTTTCTTT.